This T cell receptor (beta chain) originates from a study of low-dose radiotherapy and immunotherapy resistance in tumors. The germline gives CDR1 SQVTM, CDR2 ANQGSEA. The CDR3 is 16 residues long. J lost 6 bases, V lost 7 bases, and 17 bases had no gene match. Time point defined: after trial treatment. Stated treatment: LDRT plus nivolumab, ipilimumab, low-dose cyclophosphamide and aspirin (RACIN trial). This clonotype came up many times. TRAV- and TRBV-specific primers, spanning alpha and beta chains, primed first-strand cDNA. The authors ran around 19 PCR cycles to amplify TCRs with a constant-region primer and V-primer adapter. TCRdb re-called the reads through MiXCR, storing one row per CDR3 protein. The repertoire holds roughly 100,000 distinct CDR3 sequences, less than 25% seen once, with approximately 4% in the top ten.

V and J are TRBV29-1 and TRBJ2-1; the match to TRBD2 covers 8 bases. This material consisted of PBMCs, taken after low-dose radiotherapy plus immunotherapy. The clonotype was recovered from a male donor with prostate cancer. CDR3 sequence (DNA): TGCAGCGCCCGGGGGGGCATTGGGCTAGTAGGCAATGAGCAGTTCTTC. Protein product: CSARGGIGLVGNEQFF.